These 9 T cell receptor beta chains share one sample of origin, sequenced in a study of cytomegalovirus exposure and HLA in healthy donors. PCR involved 60 Vbeta and 13 Jbeta primers. This table comes from immunoSEQ multiplex PCR, and its TCRdb copy is limited to in-frame clones, with some not included. The sample yields around 110,000 clones, 65% to 85% seen once. Sequenced: PBMCs. The receptors come from a man younger than 30 in good health and CMV-seronegative.

This clone was counted only a few times. J is TRBJ1-1 and V is TRBV6-5; D gene uncertain. In germline, CDR1 is MNHEY, CDR2 SVGAGI. Trimming removed 2 bases at V and 7 bases at J, with 11 bases between. The CDR3 has 13 amino acids. CDR3 sequence: CASSYTPEHEAFF. As DNA, the CDR3 is TGTGCCAGCAGTTACACCCCGGAGCATGAAGCTTTCTTT.

V usage is TRBV6-5 and J usage is TRBJ1-5; D remains unclear. CDR3 length equals 15 residues. Germline assignment: CDR1 MNHEY and CDR2 SVGAGI. V lost 5 bases and J lost 2, with 13 bases in between. The CDR3 DNA sequence: TGTGCCAGCAGTCCACGGACCGGGGGCAATCAGCCCCAGCATTTT. It specifies CASSPRTGGNQPQHF.

This clone was counted a single time. An end of the junction differs from the germline gene, which may be a read error. This chain connects TRBV7-2 to TRBJ2-2; D is perhaps TRBD2 (5 bases). Germline-derived CDR1 and CDR2 are SGHTA and FQGNSA. This CDR3 region has 14 residues. CDR3 sequence: CASSDLYRAGELVF. The DNA of the CDR3 is TGTGCCAGCAGCGACCTATATAGGGCCGGGGAGCTGGTTTTT.

This clone has more than one count but fewer than ten. CDR3 sequence reads: CASSSRGGRPQHF. For the CDR3, the DNA is TGTGCCAGCAGCTCACGCGGGGGGCGGCCCCAGCATTTT. The J gene is TRBJ1-5, the V gene TRBV7-2, with D perhaps matching TRBD1 (6 bases). Germline V gene data show CDR1 as SGHTA and CDR2 as FQGNSA. The CDR3 has 13 amino acids. Trimming took 4 bases from V and 9 from J, leaving 13 bases between them.

The chain has TRBV28 and TRBJ1-5; tentative D call: TRBD1 (6 bases). With 5 bases removed from V and 7 bases from J, the gap between germline ends came to 12 bases. Looked up from germline, CDR1 is MDHEN and CDR2 is SYDVKM. The CDR3 sequence is 13 residues long. CDR3 protein: CASSLQGRQPQHF. The CDR3 nucleotides are TGTGCCAGCAGTCTACAGGGAAGACAGCCCCAGCATTTT. Full variable domain (missing parts from reference TRBV28 and TRBJ1-5): DVKVTQSSRYLVKRTGEKVFLECVQDMDHENMFWYRQDPGLGLRLIYFSYDVKMKEKGDIPEGYSVSREKKERFSLILESASTNQTSMYLCASSLQGRQPQHFGDGTRLSIL.

Of note for this clone: One end of the junction is discordant with germline, which a read error may explain. The rearrangement uses TRBV7-7 and TRBJ2-1, with 13 nucleotides matching TRBD2. The CDR3 extends over 15 amino acids. Germline V gene lookup returns CDR1 SSHAT and CDR2 FNYEAQ (reference sequence). The CDR3 sequence is CASSLGLAGPNEQFF. In nucleotides, the CDR3 is TGTGCTAGCAGCTTGGGACTAGCGGGACCCAATGAGCAGTTCTTC.

V is TRBV19 and J is TRBJ1-5; 8 positions match TRBD1. CDR1 and CDR2 from the germline V gene are LNHDA and SQIVND (reference sequence). The junction had 13 bases not matched to a gene; V was cut back by 6 bases and J by 6 bases. This CDR3 has 16 amino acids. In DNA form, the CDR3 reads TGTGCCAGTAGAATTGACAGGGGAGGCGGCGGTCAGCCCCAGCATTTT. Translation: CASRIDRGGGGQPQHF. Based on the CDR3 plus reference TRBV19 and TRBJ1-5, the full variable domain is DGGITQSPKYLFRKEGQNVTLSCEQNLNHDAMYWYRQDPGQGLRLIYYSQIVNDFQKGDIAEGYSVSREKKESFPLTVTSAQKNPTAFYLCASRIDRGGGGQPQHFGDGTRLSIL.

The sample holds a few counts of this clone. The chain uses TRBV21-1 and TRBJ1-3. TRBV21-1 has pseudogene status. The CDR3 runs 18 residues. The CDR3 reads CASSPPESIEVSGNTIYF. CDR3 nucleotide sequence: TGTGCCAGCAGCCCTCCCGAGAGCATTGAGGTCTCTGGAAACACCATATATTTT.

The J gene is TRBJ2-2, the V gene TRBV5-1; no clear D. The V gene lost 4 bases and the J gene lost 9 bases, with 10 bases spanning the gap. Germline CDR1 and CDR2: SGHRS and YFSETQ. The CDR3 covers 12 residues. CDR3 protein: CASSQETRELFF. The CDR3 nucleotides are TGCGCCAGCAGCCAAGAAACTAGGGAGCTGTTTTTT. Complete variable domain (other parts from reference TRBV5-1 and TRBJ2-2): KAGVTQTPRYLIKTRGQQVTLSCSPISGHRSVSWYQQTPGQGLQFLFEYFSETQRNKGNFPGRFSGRQFSNSRSEMNVSTLELGDSALYLCASSQETRELFFGEGSRLTVL.